The rows below give T cell receptor beta chains drawn from one sample of a study of blood T cell repertoires in COVID-19. Generated by immunoSEQ multiplex PCR, the TCRdb table keeps only in-frame clones and is missing some. The table has approximately 230,000 clones, 82% seen once; the top ten hold more than 4.5%. The material sequenced was peripheral blood. The receptors stem from a woman older than 75 with active or convalescent COVID-19. CDR3s include the opening cysteine and the closing phenylalanine or tryptophan. A D gene is named only where the DNA matches it firmly. Expanded clones are given a class, and other clones once, few, many or no size at all.

CASRSTGGTGELFF,TGTGCCAGCAGGTCGACAGGGGGCACCGGGGAGCTGTTTTTT,TRBJ2-2,few,TRBV6-5,14,TRBD1
CASSFDLPGLAGYEQYF,TGTGCCAGCAGCTTCGATTTACCGGGACTAGCGGGATACGAGCAGTACTTC,TRBJ2-7,-,TRBV11-2,17,TRBD2
CASSSPRTGSETQYF,TGTGCCAGCAGTTCTCCTAGGACAGGGTCAGAGACCCAGTACTTC,TRBJ2-5,-,TRBV6-5,15,TRBD1
CASSEKTSGVLGQYF,TGTGCCAGCAGTGAGAAGACTAGCGGGGTCTTAGGGCAGTACTTC,TRBJ2-7,-,TRBV2,15,TRBD2
CASSPGTSGEETQYF,TGCGCCAGCAGCCCGGGGACTAGCGGGGAAGAGACCCAGTACTTC,TRBJ2-5,-,TRBV5-1,15,TRBD2
CASSIQSSYNSPLHF,TGCGCCAGCTCAATACAGAGCTCCTATAATTCACCCCTCCACTTT,TRBJ1-6,-,TRBV5-1,15,-
CASSRDRRVMNTEAFF,TGTGCCAGCAGCCGGGACAGGAGGGTCATGAACACTGAAGCTTTCTTT,TRBJ1-1,-,TRBV7-9,16,TRBD1
CASSVAPGTNTYEQYF,TGTGCCAGCAGCGTAGCTCCGGGGACTAACACCTACGAGCAGTACTTC,TRBJ2-7,-,TRBV9,16,TRBD2
CASSKRSDNQPQHF,TGTGCCAGCAGCAAGAGGTCAGACAATCAGCCCCAGCATTTT,TRBJ1-5,once,TRBV21-1,14,-
CASSIEPSGRYEQYF,TGTGCCAGTAGTATAGAACCTAGCGGGAGATACGAGCAGTACTTC,TRBJ2-7,-,TRBV19,15,TRBD2
CASRLVEGLWGYTF,TGCGCCAGCAGACTAGTTGAGGGTTTGTGGGGCTACACCTTC,TRBJ1-2,-,TRBV5-1,14,-
CASSLDRVLSEAFF,TGTGCCAGCAGCTTGGACAGGGTTTTATCTGAAGCTTTCTTT,TRBJ1-1,-,TRBV7-9,14,TRBD1
CASSLGHLGVGELFF,TGTGCCAGCAGTTTGGGACACCTCGGGGTCGGGGAGCTGTTTTTT,TRBJ2-2,-,TRBV2,15,-
CASSRGFYGYTF,TGTGCCAGCAGCCGAGGATTCTATGGCTACACCTTC,TRBJ1-2,once,TRBV28,12,-
CASSLSGTSGGPASNEQFF,TGTGCCAGCAGCTTATCCGGGACTAGCGGGGGGCCTGCCTCAAATGAGCAGTTCTTC,TRBJ2-1,-,TRBV7-9,19,TRBD2
CASSITDEKLFF,TGTGCCAGCAGCATTACGGATGAAAAACTGTTTTTT,TRBJ1-4,-,TRBV7-9,12,-
CASSWQYNQPQHF,TGTGCCAGCAGTTGGCAGTACAATCAGCCCCAGCATTTT,TRBJ1-5,-,TRBV28,13,-
CATSRGGTGVPTNEKLFF,TGTGCCACCAGCAGAGGGGGGACAGGGGTCCCAACTAATGAAAAACTGTTTTTT,TRBJ1-4,-,TRBV15,18,TRBD1
CASRKDRGGQPQHF,TGTGCCAGCAGGAAAGACAGGGGTGGGCAGCCCCAGCATTTT,TRBJ1-5,-,TRBV2,14,TRBD1
CASSLSGLAAASSYEQYF,TGTGCCAGCAGCTTATCAGGCCTAGCGGCCGCGAGCTCCTACGAGCAGTACTTC,TRBJ2-7,-,TRBV7-9,18,TRBD2
CSARRQGEAFF,TGCAGTGCTAGACGCCAGGGTGAAGCTTTCTTT,TRBJ1-1,-,TRBV20-1,11,-
CAIRRETNEKLFF,TGTGCCATCAGAAGGGAGACTAATGAAAAACTGTTTTTT,TRBJ1-4,-,TRBV10-3,13,-
CASSFYGADTQYF,TGTGCCAGCAGTTTCTACGGAGCGGATACGCAGTATTTT,TRBJ2-3,-,TRBV6-5,13,-
CASSQDWASISSSGNTIYF,TGTGCCAGCAGCCAAGATTGGGCCAGCATATCGAGCTCTGGAAACACCATATATTTT,TRBJ1-3,-,TRBV3-1/TRBV3-2,19,-
CASSFGGETQYF,TGTGCCAGCAGTTTTGGAGGGGAGACCCAGTACTTC,TRBJ2-5,-,TRBV27,12,-
CASYPGTATYYGYTF,TGTGCCAGCTATCCCGGGACAGCGACATACTATGGCTACACCTTC,TRBJ1-2,-,TRBV28,15,TRBD1
CAWSVLAGSTDTQYF,TGTGCCTGGAGTGTACTAGCGGGAAGCACAGATACGCAGTATTTT,TRBJ2-3,-,TRBV30,15,TRBD2
CASSEGTGVSPLHF,TGTGCCAGCAGTGAGGGGACAGGGGTCTCTCCCCTCCACTTT,TRBJ1-6,-,TRBV2,14,TRBD1
CATNRGQTEAFF,TGTGCCACGAACAGGGGGCAGACTGAAGCTTTCTTT,TRBJ1-1,once,TRBV10-3,12,TRBD1
CASSDPGNNQPQHF,TGTGCCAGCAGTGACCCAGGGAACAATCAGCCCCAGCATTTT,TRBJ1-5,-,TRBV6-4,14,-
CASSRTGTYEQYF,TGTGCCAGCAGTAGGACAGGGACCTACGAGCAGTACTTC,TRBJ2-7,-,TRBV2,13,TRBD1
CASSLSDRGPYEQYF,TGTGCCAGCAGCCTATCGGACAGGGGGCCCTACGAGCAGTACTTC,TRBJ2-7,-,TRBV6-4,15,TRBD1
CASSRTGGGQDTQYF,TGTGCCAGCAGCCGGACAGGGGGCGGTCAAGATACGCAGTATTTT,TRBJ2-3,-,TRBV3-1/TRBV3-2,15,TRBD1
CASGTGGNEKLFF,TGTGCCAGCGGGACAGGAGGTAATGAAAAACTGTTTTTT,TRBJ1-4,-,TRBV3-1/TRBV3-2,13,TRBD1
CSVRGASGLPGEQYF,TGCAGCGTTCGAGGGGCTAGCGGGCTCCCGGGGGAGCAGTACTTC,TRBJ2-7,-,TRBV29-1,15,TRBD2
CASSIAGHSYQPQHF,TGTGCCAGTAGTATAGCGGGACATTCCTATCAGCCCCAGCATTTT,TRBJ1-5,-,TRBV19,15,-
CASRTQGTLMNTEAFF,TGCGCCAGCCGCACACAGGGAACCCTCATGAACACTGAAGCTTTCTTT,TRBJ1-1,once,TRBV4-1,16,-
CASGLLAGGLNEQFF,TGTGCTAGTGGTTTACTAGCGGGAGGGCTCAATGAGCAGTTCTTC,TRBJ2-1,-,TRBV12-5,15,TRBD2
CASSYFRDSPPGVNTEAFF,TGTGCCAGCAGTTACTTCCGGGACAGCCCACCGGGGGTTAACACTGAAGCTTTCTTT,TRBJ1-1,-,TRBV6-7,19,TRBD1
CASSLAAGGETQYF,TGCGCCAGCAGCTTGGCGGCAGGGGGAGAGACCCAGTACTTC,TRBJ2-5,-,TRBV5-1,14,TRBD1
CSVMLRGADTQYF,TGCAGCGTGATGTTGCGGGGTGCAGATACGCAGTATTTT,TRBJ2-3,-,TRBV29-1,13,-
CASSLEQRTGNTIYF,TGTGCCAGCAGTTTAGAGCAGCGTACTGGAAACACCATATATTTT,TRBJ1-3,-,TRBV28,15,-
CASSLEAAVNEKLFF,TGCGCCAGCAGCTTGGAGGCAGCGGTTAATGAAAAACTGTTTTTT,TRBJ1-4,-,TRBV5-1,15,-